Below, 15 T cell receptor beta chains from the same sample are listed, as sequenced in a study of cytomegalovirus exposure and HLA in healthy donors. Using immunoSEQ multiplex PCR, the repertoire was profiled, and TCRdb retains in-frame clones only, with some absent. The sample holds 200,000 to 300,000 clones, 86% seen once. Sequencing was carried out using PBMCs. The origin of the receptors is a woman younger than 45 in good health and CMV-seropositive.

The chain joins TRBV30 to TRBJ2-1, with 10 nucleotides matching TRBD2. This CDR3 is 13 amino acids long. The V gene's germline CDR1 is GTSNPN and CDR2 SVGIG (reference sequence). V shed 2 bases, J shed 9 bases, and the junction held 4 bases outside the gene matches. Here the CDR3 DNA reads TGTGCCTGGAGTAAGCGGGAGGGCCTTGAGCAGTTCTTC. Protein: CAWSKREGLEQFF. Full variable domain (rest looked up from reference TRBV30 and TRBJ2-1): SQTIHQWPATLVQPVGSPLSLECTVEGTSNPNLYWYRQAAGRGLQLLFYSVGIGQISSEVPQNLSASRPQDRQFILSSKKLLLSDSGFYLCAWSKREGLEQFFGPGTRLTVL.

V and J are TRBV5-1 and TRBJ1-2, with TRBD1 as a possible D gene (6 bases). The V and J ends lost 5 bases and 5 bases respectively, with 16 bases between them. From germline, CDR1 is SGHRS and CDR2 YFSETQ. This CDR3 is built from 14 residues. The CDR3 sequence: CASSPPEGGYGYTF. The CDR3 bases are TGCGCCAGCAGTCCTCCTGAGGGGGGGTATGGCTACACCTTC.

This sequence joins TRBV11-2 and TRBJ2-7; 10 nucleotides match TRBD1. The ends lost 1 base at V and 3 bases at J; junction bases unmatched: 3. Looked up from germline, CDR1 is SGHAT and CDR2 is FQNNGV. The CDR3 is 15 amino acids. The CDR3 DNA reads as TGTGCCAGCAGCTTAGTCGGGACAGGGGACTACGAGCAGTACTTC. It yields the protein CASSLVGTGDYEQYF.

This chain uses TRBV11-1 with TRBJ2-1; the match to TRBD2 covers 9 bases. The CDR3 covers 17 residues. V lost 4 bases, J lost 0 bases, and 7 bases stayed unmatched. Germline V gene sequence: CDR1 SGHAT, CDR2 FQDESV (reference sequence). CDR3 amino acids: CASSSSLTSGSYNEQFF. As DNA, the CDR3 is TGTGCCAGCAGCTCATCCCTGACTAGCGGCTCCTACAATGAGCAGTTCTTC.

This rearrangement joins TRBV5-6 to TRBJ1-1; TRBD1 matches 8 bases. This CDR3 comprises 15 residues. Per the germline V gene, CDR1 is SGHDT and CDR2 is YYEEEE. J gave up 6 bases and V 2 bases, and 9 bases lay outside the gene matches. The DNA of the CDR3 is TGTGCCAGCAGCTTCTGGACAGGGACGCACCCTGAAGCTTTCTTT. Translating it yields CASSFWTGTHPEAFF.

V is TRBV7-9 and J is TRBJ2-3; 9 nucleotides align to TRBD2. Germline CDR1 is SEHNR and CDR2 is FQNEAQ (reference sequence). Germline trimming cut 5 bases from V and 6 bases from J; bases unmatched to any gene: 3. The CDR3 is 13 amino acids. CDR3 loop: CASSHGLADTQYF. CDR3 DNA sequence: TGTGCCAGCAGCCACGGACTAGCGGATACGCAGTATTTT.

J is TRBJ2-3 and V is TRBV15; D gene ambiguous. Germline values: CDR1 LNHNV, CDR2 YYDKDF (reference sequence). Trimming pared 1 base from V and 4 bases from J, leaving 9 bases between. The CDR3 extends over 14 amino acids. The CDR3 protein is CATSRGAFSDTQYF. DNA of the CDR3: TGTGCCACCAGCAGAGGCGCCTTTTCAGATACGCAGTATTTT. Filled out from reference TRBV15 and TRBJ2-3, the complete variable domain reads DAMVIQNPRYQVTQFGKPVTLSCSQTLNHNVMYWYQQKSSQAPKLLFHYYDKDFNNEADTPDNFQSRRPNTSFCFLDIRSPGLGDTAMYLCATSRGAFSDTQYFGPGTRLTVL.

The chain joins TRBV7-3 to TRBJ1-1; no clear D gene. The V end lost 7 bases, the J end lost 0 bases, and 9 bases lay between the germline ends. CDR3 length: 13 amino acids. Germline loops: CDR1 SGHTA, CDR2 FQGTGA. The CDR3 nucleotides are TGTGCCAGCATGGAGAACATGAACACTGAAGCTTTCTTT. This translates into CASMENMNTEAFF.

The chain has TRBV2 and TRBJ1-1; D remains ambiguous. Germline V gives CDR1 SNHLY, CDR2 FYNNEI. The CDR3 spans 15 residues. Trimming took off 4 bases at V and 0 bases at J, with 12 bases between the two ends. The CDR3 DNA sequence: TGTGCCAGCAGTGGGGCGTTTACAATGAACACTGAAGCTTTCTTT. Its protein is CASSGAFTMNTEAFF.

The gene calls are TRBV5-1 and TRBJ1-1, with TRBD1 matching 8 bases. Losses at the gene ends were 3 bases for V and 3 bases for J; bases not matched to a gene: 10. This CDR3 comprises 16 residues. The germline gives CDR1 SGHRS, CDR2 YFSETQ. The CDR3 is CASSYVTGADDTEAFF. The CDR3 DNA reads TGCGCCAGCAGCTACGTGACAGGGGCTGATGACACTGAAGCTTTCTTT.

The chain has TRBV19 and TRBJ2-4; TRBD2 matches at 9 bases. V lost 5 bases, J lost 0 bases, and 8 bases stayed unmatched. CDR1 and CDR2 (germline): LNHDA, SQIVND (reference sequence). The CDR3 totals 17 residues. Here the CDR3 DNA reads TGTGCCAGTAGTCCGGCTAGCGGGACCTTAGCCAAAAACATTCAGTACTTC. Protein: CASSPASGTLAKNIQYF.

The chain uses TRBV27 and TRBJ2-1; TRBD2 aligns across 12 bases. Germline V gene sequence: CDR1 MNHEY, CDR2 SMNVEV (reference sequence). This CDR3 has 15 residues. The V and J ends lost 7 bases and 5 bases, in that order; junction bases with no gene match: 6. The CDR3, as DNA: TGTGCCAGCATTCCCCGGACTAGCGGGAACAATGAGCAGTTCTTC. As protein: CASIPRTSGNNEQFF.

The chain combines TRBV27 with TRBJ2-4; 7 bases are shared with TRBD1. The CDR3 sequence is 13 residues long. Unmatched junction bases numbered 4, after V lost 5 bases and J lost 6 bases. CDR1 and CDR2 (germline): MNHEY, SMNVEV (reference sequence). This chain's CDR3 is CASSPDRVNIQYF. Here the CDR3 DNA reads TGTGCCAGCAGTCCTGACAGGGTAAACATTCAGTACTTC.

This clone showed up just once. The chain recombines TRBV7-6 with TRBJ2-2; D unresolved. The V and J ends lost 5 bases and 9 bases respectively, with 19 bases between them. Germline assignment: CDR1 SGHVS and CDR2 FNYEAQ. The CDR3 sequence is 15 residues long. The CDR3 spells CASSPVDLSNRELFF. The CDR3 DNA reads as TGTGCCAGCAGCCCCGTCGACTTGTCGAACCGGGAGCTGTTTTTT.

The rearrangement joins TRBV6-5 to TRBJ1-5, with 11 nucleotides matching TRBD1. The germline V gene encodes CDR1 MNHEY and CDR2 SVGAGI. Losses at the gene ends were 6 bases for V and 6 bases for J; bases not matched to a gene: 4. The CDR3 runs 14 residues. CDR3 coding DNA: TGTGCCAGCAGCCGGACAGGGGGCGGTCAGCCCCAGCATTTT. It is translated as CASSRTGGGQPQHF.